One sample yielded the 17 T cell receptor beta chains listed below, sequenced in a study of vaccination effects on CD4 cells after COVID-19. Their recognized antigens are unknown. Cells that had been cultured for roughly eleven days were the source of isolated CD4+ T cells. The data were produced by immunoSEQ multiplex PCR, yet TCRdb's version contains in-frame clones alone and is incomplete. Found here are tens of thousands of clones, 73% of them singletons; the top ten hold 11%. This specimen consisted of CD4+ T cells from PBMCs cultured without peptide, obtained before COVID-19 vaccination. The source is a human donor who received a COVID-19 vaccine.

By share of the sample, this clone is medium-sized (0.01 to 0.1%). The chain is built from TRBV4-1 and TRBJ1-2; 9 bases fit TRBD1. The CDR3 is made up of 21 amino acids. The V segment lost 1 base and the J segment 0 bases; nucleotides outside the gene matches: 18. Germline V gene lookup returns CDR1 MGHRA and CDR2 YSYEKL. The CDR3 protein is CASSQVETGGWGGRANYGYTF. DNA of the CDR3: TGCGCCAGCAGCCAAGTGGAGACAGGGGGATGGGGTGGCCGAGCTAACTATGGCTACACCTTC.

As DNA, the CDR3 is TGTGCCACCAGCAGAGCTGGGTCTAGCCCAGGACAGCCCCAGCATTTT. Translating it yields CATSRAGSSPGQPQHF. V usage is TRBV15 and J usage is TRBJ1-5; D not certain. Trimming removed 1 base from V and 7 bases from J, with 17 bases in between. Looked up from germline, CDR1 is LNHNV and CDR2 is YYDKDF (reference sequence). This CDR3 is built from 16 residues.

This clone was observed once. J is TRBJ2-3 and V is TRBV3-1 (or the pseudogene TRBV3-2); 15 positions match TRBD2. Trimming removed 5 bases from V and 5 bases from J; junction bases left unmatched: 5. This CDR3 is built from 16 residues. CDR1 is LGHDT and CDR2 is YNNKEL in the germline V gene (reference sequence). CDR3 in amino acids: CASSARTSGGEDTQYF. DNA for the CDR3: TGTGCCAGCAGCGCCCGGACTAGCGGGGGGGAAGATACGCAGTATTTT.

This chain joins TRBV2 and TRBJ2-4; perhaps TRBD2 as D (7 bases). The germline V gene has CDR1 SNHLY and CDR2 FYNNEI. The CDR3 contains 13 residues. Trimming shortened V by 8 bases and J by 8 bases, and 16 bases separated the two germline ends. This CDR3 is CASGGGLGYIQYF. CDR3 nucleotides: TGTGCCAGCGGCGGGGGCCTCGGGTACATTCAGTACTTC.

CDR3 nucleotide sequence: TGTGCCAGCAGCACAAGAAACAGGGGAACTAATGAAAAACTGTTTTTT. The encoded protein is CASSTRNRGTNEKLFF. The chain joins TRBV5-4 to TRBJ1-4; TRBD1 aligns across 7 bases. From germline, CDR1 is SGHNT and CDR2 YYREEE (reference sequence). CDR3 size: 16 residues. The V gene end was trimmed by 4 bases and the J gene end by 1 base; junction bases not matched to a gene: 7.

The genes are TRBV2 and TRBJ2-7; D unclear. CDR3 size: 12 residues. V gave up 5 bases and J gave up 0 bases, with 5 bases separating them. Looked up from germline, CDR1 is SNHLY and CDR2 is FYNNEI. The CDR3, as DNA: TGTGCCAGCAGTTACGTCTCCTACGAGCAGTACTTC. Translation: CASSYVSYEQYF.

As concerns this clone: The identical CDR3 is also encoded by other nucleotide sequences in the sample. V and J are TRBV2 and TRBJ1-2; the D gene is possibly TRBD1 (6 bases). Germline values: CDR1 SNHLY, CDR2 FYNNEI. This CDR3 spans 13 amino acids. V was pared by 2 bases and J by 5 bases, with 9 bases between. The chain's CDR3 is CASSEKGGYGYTF. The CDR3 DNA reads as TGTGCCAGCAGTGAAAAAGGGGGATATGGCTACACCTTC.

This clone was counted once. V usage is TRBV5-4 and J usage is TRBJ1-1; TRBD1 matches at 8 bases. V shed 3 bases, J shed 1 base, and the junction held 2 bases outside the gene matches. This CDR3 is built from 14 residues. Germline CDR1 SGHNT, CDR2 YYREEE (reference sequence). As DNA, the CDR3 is TGTGCCAGCAGCTGGACAGGGAAGAACACTGAAGCTTTCTTT. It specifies CASSWTGKNTEAFF.

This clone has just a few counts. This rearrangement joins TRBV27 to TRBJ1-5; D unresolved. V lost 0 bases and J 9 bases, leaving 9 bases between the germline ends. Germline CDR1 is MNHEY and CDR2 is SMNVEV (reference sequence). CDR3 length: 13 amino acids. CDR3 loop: CASSLSGKGPQHF. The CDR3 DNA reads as TGTGCCAGCAGTTTATCAGGGAAAGGGCCCCAGCATTTT.

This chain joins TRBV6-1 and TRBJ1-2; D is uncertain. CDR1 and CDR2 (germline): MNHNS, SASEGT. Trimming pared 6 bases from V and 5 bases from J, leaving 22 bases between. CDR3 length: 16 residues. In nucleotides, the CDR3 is TGTGCCAGCAGGGAAATAGGTGGCGGAGGTCCTTATGGCTACACCTTC. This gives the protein CASREIGGGGPYGYTF.

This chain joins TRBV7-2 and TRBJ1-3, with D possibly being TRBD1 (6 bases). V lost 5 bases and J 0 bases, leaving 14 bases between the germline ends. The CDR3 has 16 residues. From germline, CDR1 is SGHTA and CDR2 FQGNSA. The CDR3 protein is CASSPRQASSGNTIYF. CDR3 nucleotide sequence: TGTGCCAGCAGCCCAAGACAGGCTAGCTCTGGAAACACCATATATTTT.

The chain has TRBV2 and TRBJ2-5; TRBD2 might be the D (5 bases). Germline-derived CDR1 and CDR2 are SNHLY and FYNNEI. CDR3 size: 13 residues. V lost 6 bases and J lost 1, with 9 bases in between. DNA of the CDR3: TGTGCCAGCAGAGGCGGGTCCCAAGAGACCCAGTACTTC. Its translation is CASRGGSQETQYF.

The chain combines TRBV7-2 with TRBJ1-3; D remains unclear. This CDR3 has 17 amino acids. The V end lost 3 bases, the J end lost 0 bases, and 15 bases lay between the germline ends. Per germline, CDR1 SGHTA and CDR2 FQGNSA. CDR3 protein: CASSFTGSSFSGNTIYF. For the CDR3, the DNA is TGTGCCAGCAGCTTTACTGGATCCAGCTTCTCTGGAAACACCATATATTTT.

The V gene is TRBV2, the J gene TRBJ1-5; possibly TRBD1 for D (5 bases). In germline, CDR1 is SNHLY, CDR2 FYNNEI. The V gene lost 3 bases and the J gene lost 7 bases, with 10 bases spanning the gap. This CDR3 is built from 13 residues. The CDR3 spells CASSDWGGQPQHF. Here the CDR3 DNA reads TGTGCCAGCAGTGATTGGGGGGGGCAGCCCCAGCATTTT.

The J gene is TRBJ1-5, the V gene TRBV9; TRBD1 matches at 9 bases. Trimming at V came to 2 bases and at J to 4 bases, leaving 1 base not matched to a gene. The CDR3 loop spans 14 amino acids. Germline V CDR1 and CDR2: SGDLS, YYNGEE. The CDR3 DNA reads TGTGCCAGCAGCGTCGGACAGGGGAATCAGCCCCAGCATTTT. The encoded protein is CASSVGQGNQPQHF. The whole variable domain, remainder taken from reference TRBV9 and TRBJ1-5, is DSGVTQTPKHLITATGQRVTLRCSPRSGDLSVYWYQQSLDQGLQFLIQYYNGEERAKGNILERFSAQQFPDLHSELNLSSLELGDSALYFCASSVGQGNQPQHFGDGTRLSIL.

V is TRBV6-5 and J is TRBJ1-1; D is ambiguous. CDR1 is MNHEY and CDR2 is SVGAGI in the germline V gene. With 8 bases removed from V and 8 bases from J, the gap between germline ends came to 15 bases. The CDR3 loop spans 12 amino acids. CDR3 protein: CASRTEGKEAFF. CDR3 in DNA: TGTGCCAGCCGCACGGAAGGGAAGGAAGCTTTCTTT.

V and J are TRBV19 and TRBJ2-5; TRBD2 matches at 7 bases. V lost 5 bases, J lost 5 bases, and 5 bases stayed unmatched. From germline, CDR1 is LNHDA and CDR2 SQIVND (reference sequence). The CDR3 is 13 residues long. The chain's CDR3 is CASSPRGVETQYF. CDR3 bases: TGTGCCAGTAGTCCACGGGGGGTTGAGACCCAGTACTTC.